These 17 T cell receptor beta chains were sequenced from one sample in a study of T-cell reconstitution after alpha-beta-depleted transplantation in children. Unique molecular identifiers were used to barcode this TCRbeta library. One entry per CDR3 protein results from TCRdb running MiXCR on the PCR reads. The sample lists over 150,000 distinct CDR3 sequences, 5.5% to 7% occurring once. This material consisted of PBMCs, taken before TCRalphabeta/CD19-depleted stem cell transplant. These receptors were taken from a boy younger than 10 with acute lymphoblastic leukemia, due to receive a stem cell transplant.

This clonotype was detected ten times or more. This chain connects TRBV20-1 to TRBJ2-1, with a tentative D call TRBD2 (5 bases). Trimming cost V 6 bases and J 0 bases, with 12 bases left between them. Germline V gives CDR1 DFQATT, CDR2 SNEGSKA (reference sequence). The CDR3 extends over 14 amino acids. The CDR3 region is CSAVAPSSYNEQFF. The DNA of the CDR3 is TGCAGTGCAGTAGCGCCAAGCTCCTACAATGAGCAGTTCTTC.

The chain is built from TRBV11-2 and TRBJ1-1; perhaps TRBD1 as D (6 bases). Germline V gene sequence: CDR1 SGHAT, CDR2 FQNNGV. The CDR3 is made up of 14 amino acids. V lost 5 bases, J lost 6 bases, and 16 bases lay in between. In DNA form, the CDR3 reads TGTGCCAGCAGCCTACAGGGTGCTGGGTCTGAAGCTTTCTTT. It yields the protein CASSLQGAGSEAFF. Drawing the rest from reference TRBV11-2 and TRBJ1-1, the complete variable domain is EAGVAQSPRYKIIEKRQSVAFWCNPISGHATLYWYQQILGQGPKLLIQFQNNGVVDDSQLPKDRFSAERLKGVDSTLKIQPAKLEDSAVYLCASSLQGAGSEAFFGQGTRLTVV.

The chain uses TRBV5-4 and TRBJ1-1, with D possibly being TRBD1 (5 bases). V was trimmed by 7 bases and J by 14 bases, leaving 18 bases between them. The CDR3 has 11 residues. The germline V gene has CDR1 SGHNT and CDR2 YYREEE (reference sequence). As DNA, the CDR3 is TGTGCCAGCGGCCTGGGGCTCCGCTTCTTCTTT. The encoded protein is CASGLGLRFFF. The variable domain in full, completed from reference TRBV5-4 and TRBJ1-1, reads ETGVTQSPTHLIKTRGQQVTLRCSSQSGHNTVSWYQQALGQGPQFIFQYYREEENGRGNFPPRFSGLQFPNYSSELNVNALELDDSALYLCASGLGLRFFFGQGTRLTVV.

This clonotype was detected many times. This chain connects TRBV11-2 to TRBJ1-6; D gene uncertain. The germline V and J ends were trimmed by 0 bases and 2 bases, with 11 bases remaining between them. Germline V CDR1 and CDR2: SGHAT, FQNNGV. The CDR3 is made up of 17 amino acids. CDR3 nucleotides: TGTGCCAGCAGCTTAGATCGGGTATTCGCCTATAATTCACCCCTCCACTTT. This encodes CASSLDRVFAYNSPLHF. Based on the CDR3 plus reference TRBV11-2 and TRBJ1-6, the full variable domain is EAGVAQSPRYKIIEKRQSVAFWCNPISGHATLYWYQQILGQGPKLLIQFQNNGVVDDSQLPKDRFSAERLKGVDSTLKIQPAKLEDSAVYLCASSLDRVFAYNSPLHFGNGTRLTVT.

This clonotype was picked up many times. The chain employs TRBV7-9 and TRBJ2-3; D ambiguous. The V end was cut by 3 bases, the J end by 2 bases, with 6 bases between. The CDR3 is made up of 13 amino acids. Per germline, CDR1 SEHNR and CDR2 FQNEAQ (reference sequence). CDR3 sequence: CASSLESTDTQYF. The CDR3 bases are TGTGCCAGCAGCTTGGAATCCACAGATACGCAGTATTTT.

CDR3 coding DNA: TGTGCCAGCAGCTTGGTGATGGGGACCGGGGAGCTGTTTTTT. This codes for CASSLVMGTGELFF. V and J are TRBV5-5 and TRBJ2-2; no reliable D call. The CDR3 contains 14 residues. V was shortened by 0 bases and J by 5 bases, with 8 bases between the two germline ends. CDR1 and CDR2 from the germline V gene are SGHKS and YYEKEE (reference sequence).

This clonotype was detected many times. The chain uses TRBV7-2 and TRBJ2-7; TRBD1 aligns across 7 bases. The CDR3 is made up of 15 amino acids. Germline V gene lookup returns CDR1 SGHTA and CDR2 FQGNSA. Unmatched junction bases numbered 8, after V lost 3 bases and J lost 3 bases. CDR3 sequence reads: CASSFNRGGIYEQYF. The CDR3 coding sequence is TGTGCCAGCAGCTTTAACCGAGGGGGCATCTACGAGCAGTACTTC.

This clonotype was detected only a few times. The chain couples TRBV2 to TRBJ2-5; D gene unclear. From germline, CDR1 is SNHLY and CDR2 FYNNEI. Between the trimmed V and J ends, which lost 8 bases and 2 bases, there was a span of 27 bases. The CDR3 covers 18 residues. The CDR3 loop reads CASCSRAGTGRGQETQYF. As DNA, the CDR3 is TGTGCCAGCTGTTCTAGGGCTGGTACGGGCCGAGGTCAAGAGACCCAGTACTTC.

This clonotype has a count of ten or more. The chain carries TRBV7-2 and TRBJ2-7; D uncertain. The CDR3 consists of 12 residues. V lost 5 bases and J 0 bases, leaving 5 bases between the germline ends. Germline CDR1 SGHTA, CDR2 FQGNSA. The CDR3 DNA reads as TGTGCCAGCAGCGGCAGCTCCTACGAGCAGTACTTC. Its translation: CASSGSSYEQYF.

This clonotype was recorded many times. The V gene is TRBV5-1, the J gene TRBJ2-4; no clear D. The CDR3 is 15 residues long. The germline V and J ends were trimmed by 3 bases and 5 bases, with 15 bases remaining between them. Per the germline V gene, CDR1 is SGHRS and CDR2 is YFSETQ. DNA of the CDR3: TGCGCCAGCAGCTGGGGATTATCCCGGGAAAACATTCAGTACTTC. This sequence encodes CASSWGLSRENIQYF.

In this sample, this clonotype turned up many times. The chain combines TRBV6-5 with TRBJ1-1; TRBD1 agrees at 11 bases. The V gene's germline CDR1 is MNHEY and CDR2 SVGAGI. The CDR3 contains 15 residues. The V segment lost 6 bases and the J segment 8 bases; nucleotides outside the gene matches: 11. DNA of the CDR3: TGTGCCAGCAGCCCCGCTAGGACAGGGGGCTTGGAAGCTTTCTTT. It encodes CASSPARTGGLEAFF.

This clonotype was picked up many times. The chain carries TRBV20-1 and TRBJ1-5; TRBD1 agrees at 8 bases. The length of the CDR3 is 14 residues. Germline values: CDR1 DFQATT, CDR2 SNEGSKA (reference sequence). After removal of 0 bases from V and 7 bases from J, the junction contained 5 bases not matched to a gene. DNA for the CDR3: TGCAGTGCTAGAGAGGCAGGGGGCAGGCAGCCCCAGCATTTT. Protein sequence: CSAREAGGRQPQHF.

This clonotype has more than one count but fewer than ten. The gene calls are TRBV29-1 and TRBJ1-2; no definite D call. The CDR3 is 15 residues long. Per the germline V gene, CDR1 is SQVTM and CDR2 is ANQGSEA. Trimming shortened V by 4 bases and J by 2 bases, and 17 bases separated the two germline ends. The CDR3 coding sequence is TGCAGCGTTGTGGTCGCGGGCCGATACAACTATGGCTACACCTTC. Protein sequence: CSVVVAGRYNYGYTF.

This clonotype was seen only a few times. The rearrangement links TRBV6-1 to TRBJ2-5; the D gene is possibly TRBD1 (5 bases). V shed 7 bases and J shed 5 bases, with 14 bases lying between them. Germline CDR1 reads MNHNS; CDR2 reads SASEGT. This CDR3 has 13 residues. The CDR3 coding sequence is TGTGCCAGCATAGGGGTCTCAGGTGAGACCCAGTACTTC. It is translated as CASIGVSGETQYF.

In its sample, this clonotype was seen many times. One end of the junction does not line up with germline, which may come from a read error. The chain has TRBV5-1 and TRBJ2-7; tentatively, D is TRBD1 (6 bases). Germline CDR1 SGHRS, CDR2 YFSETQ. There are 13 residues in the CDR3. The CDR3 coding sequence is TGCGCCAGCACCTTGGCAGGGGTAGGGGAGCAGTACTTC. Encoded protein: CASTLAGVGEQYF.

In its sample, this clonotype was seen a few times. In DNA form, the CDR3 reads TGTGCCAGCAGTTGGTCTAGCGGGATAGGTGCGACCCAGTACTTC. The encoded protein is CASSWSSGIGATQYF. This chain connects TRBV6-2 or TRBV6-3 to TRBJ2-5; 9 bases agree with TRBD2. Trimming cost V 4 bases and J 7 bases; bases outside gene matches: 10. Germline CDR1 reads MNHEY; CDR2 reads SVGEGT. The CDR3 is 15 residues long.

Many counts were recorded for this clonotype. The chain links TRBV3-1 to TRBJ2-1; tentative D call: TRBD1 (5 bases). Trimming cost V 1 base and J 0 bases, with 7 bases left between them. Germline V gene data show CDR1 as LGHDT and CDR2 as YNNKEL (reference sequence). The CDR3 runs 15 residues. The CDR3 nucleotides are TGTGCCAGCAGCCAAGGGGGCATCTCCTACAATGAGCAGTTCTTC. It yields the protein CASSQGGISYNEQFF.